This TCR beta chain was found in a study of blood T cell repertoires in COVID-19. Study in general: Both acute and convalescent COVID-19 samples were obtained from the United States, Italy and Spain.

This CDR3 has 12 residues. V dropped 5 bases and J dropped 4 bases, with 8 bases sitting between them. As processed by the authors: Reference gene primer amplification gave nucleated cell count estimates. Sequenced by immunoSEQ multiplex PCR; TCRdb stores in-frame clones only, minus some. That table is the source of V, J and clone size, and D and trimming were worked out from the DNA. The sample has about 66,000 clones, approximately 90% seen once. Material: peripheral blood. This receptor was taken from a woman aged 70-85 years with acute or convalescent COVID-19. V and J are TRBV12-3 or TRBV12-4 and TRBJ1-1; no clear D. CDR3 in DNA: TGTGCCAGCAGTCTAGGGAGCACTGAAGCTTTCTTT. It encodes CASSLGSTEAFF.